These T cell receptor beta chains were read from a single sample in a study of cytomegalovirus exposure and HLA in healthy donors. Assay: immunoSEQ multiplex PCR; the TCRdb copy retains only in-frame clones and omits some. Among approximately 170,000 clones listed, 75% to 90% were seen once. The sequenced material came from PBMCs. The receptors shown here come from a boy younger than 10 in good health and CMV-seronegative. CDR3s include the opening cysteine and the closing phenylalanine or tryptophan. D genes are given only for firm matches. Clone size is given for some rows only: seen once, a few or many times, or a class if the clone is expanded.

j_call clone_size d_call v_call cdr3_nt cdr3_aa
TRBJ1-5 - - TRBV15 TGTGCCACCAGCAGGTCAAATAGCAATCAGCCCCAGCATTTT CATSRSNSNQPQHF
TRBJ1-1 - - TRBV30 TGTGCCTGGACCAGGGGTATCACTGAAGCTTTCTTT CAWTRGITEAFF
TRBJ2-7 - TRBD1 TRBV10-3 TGTGCCATCAGTGAGTCTCTCCGGGACAGGGGAATGTACGAGCAGTACTTC CAISESLRDRGMYEQYF
TRBJ2-3 once - TRBV5-5 TGTGCCAGCAGCCCCCAACACACAGATACGCAGTATTTT CASSPQHTDTQYF
TRBJ2-2 - TRBD2 TRBV6-1 TGTGCCAGCAGTGACGTGGGGGGGGTCACCGGGGAGCTGTTTTTT CASSDVGGVTGELFF
TRBJ1-5 - TRBD1 TRBV5-4 TGTGCCAGCCGTTCTGTCTGGGGACAGGGTGTCTATAGCAATCAGCCCCAGCATTTT CASRSVWGQGVYSNQPQHF
TRBJ2-1 - TRBD2 TRBV30 TGTGCCTGGAGTGCCGGACTAGCGGGACCGTACAATGAGCAGTTCTTC CAWSAGLAGPYNEQFF
TRBJ2-1 - - TRBV19 TGTGCCAGTACCTTCGAGACAGGAGACAATGAGCAGTTCTTC CASTFETGDNEQFF
TRBJ1-6 - - TRBV9 TGTGCCAGCAGCGTAGACAGGGCGAGCTCCTATAATTCACCCCTCCACTTT CASSVDRASSYNSPLHF
TRBJ2-7 - - TRBV2 TGTGCCAGCAATCAGTACAACGAGCAGTACTTC CASNQYNEQYF
TRBJ1-4 - - TRBV6-1 TGTGCCAGCAGTGAACTACGTGAAAAACTGTTTTTT CASSELREKLFF
TRBJ2-1 - TRBD2 TRBV27 TGTGCCAGCAGTTTACGGGGAGGGGAGCAGTTCTTC CASSLRGGEQFF
TRBJ1-1 - TRBD1 TRBV10-2 TGCGCCAGCAGTGAGTGGGGTGACAGGGTAATTCTAACTGAAGCTTTCTTT CASSEWGDRVILTEAFF
TRBJ2-7 - TRBD2 TRBV2 TGTGCCAGCAGTGAAAGTGGGCCGCTAGCGGGACAATCCTACGAGCAGTACTTC CASSESGPLAGQSYEQYF
TRBJ2-3 once - TRBV6-4 TGTGCCAGCAGTGACACGGTCTCGAGCACAGATACGCAGTATTTT CASSDTVSSTDTQYF
TRBJ2-2 - - TRBV29-1 TGCAGCGTTGGGACTTTGAACACCGGGGAGCTGTTTTTT CSVGTLNTGELFF
TRBJ1-6 - - TRBV6-1 TGTGCCAGCAGTGGTCTCGATAATTCACCCCTCCACTTT CASSGLDNSPLHF
TRBJ2-1 - - TRBV9 TGTGCCAGCAGCACCACACCCTCTCCCGAGCAGTTCTTC CASSTTPSPEQFF
TRBJ2-1 - TRBD2 TRBV9 TGTGCCAGCAGCGTAGGGCTAGCGGGATACCAGATCAACTACAATGAGCAGTTCTTC CASSVGLAGYQINYNEQFF
TRBJ2-5 - TRBD1 TRBV28 TGTGCCAGCAGCTCCGGACAGGTGGTCCAAGAGACCCAGTACTTC CASSSGQVVQETQYF
TRBJ2-2 - TRBD2 TRBV9 TGTGCCAGCAGCGTAGGGCTAGCGGGGATTTACACCGGGGAGCTGTTTTTT CASSVGLAGIYTGELFF
TRBJ1-2 - TRBD1 TRBV5-1 TGCGCCAGCAGCCCTGCTGGGACAGAGATTTCTTATCCTGGGGGCTACACCTTC CASSPAGTEISYPGGYTF
TRBJ1-5 - - TRBV2 TGTGCCAGCAGCCGGGGAGTGGATCAGCCCCAGCATTTT CASSRGVDQPQHF
TRBJ2-5 once TRBD1 TRBV7-8 TGTGCCAGCAGCTTCCCCAGGGGGTTCTTCTCGTACCAAGAGACCCAGTACTTC CASSFPRGFFSYQETQYF
TRBJ2-7 once TRBD2 TRBV7-9 TGTGCCAGCAGCCTAGCGGGGCCCTACGAGCAGTACTTC CASSLAGPYEQYF
TRBJ1-1 - - TRBV5-1 TGCGCCAGCAGCTTGGAAGGGACACCGAACACTGAAGCTTTCTTT CASSLEGTPNTEAFF
TRBJ2-7 - - TRBV2 TGTGCCAGCAGTGTCTCTAGGGGCCCCTACGAGCAGTACTTC CASSVSRGPYEQYF
TRBJ1-6 - TRBD1 TRBV5-1 TGCGCCAGCAGCTTGCCGGGACAGGAAGCTACACCCCTCCACTTT CASSLPGQEATPLHF
TRBJ2-7 - TRBD1 TRBV4-1 TGCGCCAGCAGCCCCGCGGGACAGGGACCCTACGAGCAGTACTTC CASSPAGQGPYEQYF
TRBJ1-2 - - TRBV15 TGTGCCACCAGCAGGCGACACGGTCGTGGCTACACCTTC CATSRRHGRGYTF
TRBJ1-1 - TRBD1 TRBV5-1 TGCGCCAGCGGTGGGGACAGGGGTTTGGTCACTGAAGCTTTCTTT CASGGDRGLVTEAFF
TRBJ2-7 - - TRBV5-6 TGTGCCAGCAAGTCGGCGGGTAATCCTTACGAGCAGTACTTC CASKSAGNPYEQYF
TRBJ1-4 - - TRBV4-1 TGCGCCAGCAAGAAGATTCAGGGGACGAACCGTGCAACTAATGAAAAACTGTTTTTT CASKKIQGTNRATNEKLFF
TRBJ2-6 - TRBD1 TRBV29-1 TGCAGCGTTGCCGGGACAGGATTTCCATCTGGGGCCAACGTCCTGACTTTC CSVAGTGFPSGANVLTF
TRBJ1-5 once - TRBV28 TGTGCCAGCAGTTTATTAGGGGATCAGCCCCAGCATTTT CASSLLGDQPQHF
TRBJ1-3 - - TRBV5-4 TGTGCCAGCAGCTTGGGGGGGCCGTGGGGTGCTGGAAACACCATATATTTT CASSLGGPWGAGNTIYF
TRBJ2-3 - TRBD2 TRBV28 TGTGCCAGCAGTTTATGGGGACTACCCGGCGGTTGTACAGATACGCAGTATTTT CASSLWGLPGGCTDTQYF
TRBJ1-3 - TRBD1 TRBV6-1 TGTGCCAGCAGTGAAGCCGGCAGGGGGTCTGGAAACACCATATATTTT CASSEAGRGSGNTIYF
TRBJ1-2 - TRBD1 TRBV2 TGTGCCAGCAGTGAAGGATGGGGACAGAGAGGAGCTAACTATGGCTACACCTTC CASSEGWGQRGANYGYTF
TRBJ2-7 - TRBD2 TRBV11-2 TGTGCCAGCAGCCAGGAGGGACTAGCCTACGAGCAGTACTTC CASSQEGLAYEQYF
TRBJ1-1 - - TRBV28 TGTGCCAGCAAGGTAGGAGGGCCGAACACTGAAGCTTTCTTT CASKVGGPNTEAFF
TRBJ2-7 - - TRBV2 TGTGCCAGCAAGCCTCAGGGACTTCGGTACGAGCAGTACTTC CASKPQGLRYEQYF
TRBJ1-1 - - TRBV28 TGTGCCAGCAGATGGGGGGGAACTGAAGCTTTCTTT CASRWGGTEAFF
TRBJ1-5 - - TRBV5-6 TGTGCCAGCAGCACGGATTTCGGGGGCAATCAGCCCCAGCATTTT CASSTDFGGNQPQHF
TRBJ1-3 - TRBD1 TRBV11-2 TGTGCCAGCAGAAATACCGGGACAGGGGCCTTCTCTGGAAACACCATATATTTT CASRNTGTGAFSGNTIYF
TRBJ1-6 - - TRBV10-3 TGTGCCATCAGTGAGTCGATGGGCAGGGCCAATTCACCCCTCCACTTT CAISESMGRANSPLHF
TRBJ1-5 - - TRBV19 TGTGCCAGTAGTACCGGAAGGGAGTATAGCAATCAGCCCCAGCATTTT CASSTGREYSNQPQHF
TRBJ1-1 - TRBD1 TRBV27 TGTGCCAGCAGTGCAATTGACAGGGCGGAAACTGAAGCTTTCTTT CASSAIDRAETEAFF
TRBJ2-3 - - TRBV2 TGTGCCAGCAGTGAGAGGGTGGATCGCACAGATACGCAGTATTTT CASSERVDRTDTQYF